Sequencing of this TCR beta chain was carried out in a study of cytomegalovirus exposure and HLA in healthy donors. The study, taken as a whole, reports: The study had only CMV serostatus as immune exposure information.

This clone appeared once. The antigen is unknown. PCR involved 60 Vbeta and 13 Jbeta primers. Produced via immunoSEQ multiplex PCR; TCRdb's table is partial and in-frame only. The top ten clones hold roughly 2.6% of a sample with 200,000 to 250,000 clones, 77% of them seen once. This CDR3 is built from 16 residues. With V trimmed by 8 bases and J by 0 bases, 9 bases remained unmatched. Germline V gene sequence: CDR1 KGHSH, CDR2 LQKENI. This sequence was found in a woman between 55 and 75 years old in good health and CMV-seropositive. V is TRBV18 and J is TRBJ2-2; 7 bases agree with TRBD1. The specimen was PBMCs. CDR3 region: CASPLSGTANTGELFF. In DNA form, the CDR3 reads TGTGCCAGCCCACTTTCCGGGACAGCGAACACCGGGGAGCTGTTTTTT.